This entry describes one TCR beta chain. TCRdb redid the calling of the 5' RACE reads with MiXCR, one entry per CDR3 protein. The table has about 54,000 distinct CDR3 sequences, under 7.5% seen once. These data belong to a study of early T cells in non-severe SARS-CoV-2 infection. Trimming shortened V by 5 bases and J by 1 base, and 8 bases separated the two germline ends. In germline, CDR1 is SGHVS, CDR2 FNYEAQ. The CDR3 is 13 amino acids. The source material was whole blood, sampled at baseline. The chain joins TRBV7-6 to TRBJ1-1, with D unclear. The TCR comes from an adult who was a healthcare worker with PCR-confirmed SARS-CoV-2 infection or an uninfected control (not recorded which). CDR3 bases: TGTGCCAGCAGCCCCTACGAGAACACTGAAGCTTTCTTT. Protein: CASSPYENTEAFF. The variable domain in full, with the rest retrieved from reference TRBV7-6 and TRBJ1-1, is GAGVSQSPRYKVTKRGQDVALRCDPISGHVSLYWYRQALGQGPEFLTYFNYEAQQDKSGLPNDRFSAERPEGSISTLTIQRTEQRDSAMYRCASSPYENTEAFFGQGTRLTVV.